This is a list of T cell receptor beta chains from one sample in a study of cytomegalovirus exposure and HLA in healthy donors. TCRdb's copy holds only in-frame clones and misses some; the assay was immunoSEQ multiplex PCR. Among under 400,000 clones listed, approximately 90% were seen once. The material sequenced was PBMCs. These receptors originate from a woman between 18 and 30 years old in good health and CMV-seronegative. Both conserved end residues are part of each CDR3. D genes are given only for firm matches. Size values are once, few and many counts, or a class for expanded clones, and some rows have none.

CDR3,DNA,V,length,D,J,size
CASSDSSGGATDTQYF,TGTGCCAGCAGTGACTCTAGCGGGGGGGCCACAGATACGCAGTATTTT,TRBV6-4,16,TRBD2,TRBJ2-3,.
CASSQNRNTEAFF,TGTGCCAGCAGTCAAAACAGGAACACTGAAGCTTTCTTT,TRBV6-5,13,.,TRBJ1-1,.
CASSGTSGVWSTDTQYF,TGTGCCAGCAGTGGGACTAGCGGGGTTTGGAGCACAGATACGCAGTATTTT,TRBV25-1,17,TRBD2,TRBJ2-3,once
CASSQDGGGFLDSPLHF,TGTGCCAGCAGCCAAGATGGGGGGGGCTTCTTAGATTCACCCCTCCACTTT,TRBV4-2,17,.,TRBJ1-6,few
CASRLFGTRGYEQYF,TGTGCCAGCAGGCTATTCGGCACACGGGGCTACGAGCAGTACTTC,TRBV5-4,15,.,TRBJ2-7,.
CASSSPTVTTKSSGNTIYF,TGTGCCAGCAGTTCCCCGACAGTGACGACGAAAAGCTCTGGAAACACCATATATTTT,TRBV5-8,19,.,TRBJ1-3,.
CASHKNTEAFF,TGTGCCAGTCACAAGAACACTGAAGCTTTCTTT,TRBV6-1,11,.,TRBJ1-1,.
CASSPYGQPTNEKLFF,TGTGCCAGCAGCCCTTACGGACAGCCAACTAATGAAAAACTGTTTTTT,TRBV7-2,16,.,TRBJ1-4,.
CASRGQGANYGYTF,TGTGCCAGCAGGGGACAGGGGGCTAACTATGGCTACACCTTC,TRBV2,14,TRBD1,TRBJ1-2,.
CASSQILAGGRTDTQYF,TGCGCCAGCAGCCAAATACTAGCGGGGGGCCGCACAGATACGCAGTATTTT,TRBV4-1,17,TRBD2,TRBJ2-3,.
CASSTQTGIRGEQYF,TGTGCCAGCAGTACGCAGACAGGGATTCGTGGCGAGCAGTACTTC,TRBV28,15,TRBD1,TRBJ2-7,.
CASSFRTGGTTQYF,TGTGCCAGCAGCTTTAGGACGGGGGGTACTACGCAGTATTTT,TRBV11-2,14,TRBD2,TRBJ2-3,.
CATNPGQYSNQPQHF,TGTGCCACCAACCCCGGACAGTATAGCAATCAGCCCCAGCATTTT,TRBV6-5,15,.,TRBJ1-5,.
CASSLRLAGVVTDTQYF,TGTGCCAGCAGTCTCAGACTAGCGGGAGTGGTCACAGATACGCAGTATTTT,TRBV27,17,TRBD2,TRBJ2-3,.
CASRTGRHEKLFF,TGTGCCAGCAGAACAGGGCGTCATGAAAAACTGTTTTTT,TRBV28,13,.,TRBJ1-4,.
CASSLQEGYEQYF,TGCGCCAGCAGCTTACAGGAGGGCTACGAGCAGTACTTC,TRBV5-1,13,.,TRBJ2-7,few
CASSGVGGVGNQPQHF,TGTGCCAGCAGTGGGGTCGGAGGGGTGGGCAATCAGCCCCAGCATTTT,TRBV2,16,.,TRBJ1-5,.
CASSAGLAGEDEQFF,TGCGCCAGCAGCGCCGGACTAGCGGGAGAGGATGAGCAGTTCTTC,TRBV5-1,15,TRBD2,TRBJ2-1,once
CASSSSRTGSTGELFF,TGTGCCAGCAGCTCCTCCAGGACAGGGAGTACCGGGGAGCTGTTTTTT,TRBV13,16,TRBD1,TRBJ2-2,.
CASSLGPVSTDTQYF,TGTGCCAGCAGCTTAGGGCCAGTTAGCACAGATACGCAGTATTTT,TRBV7-7,15,.,TRBJ2-3,once
CASREGAGPSSGANVLTF,TGCGCCAGCAGGGAGGGGGCAGGGCCTAGCTCTGGGGCCAACGTCCTGACTTTC,TRBV5-1,18,.,TRBJ2-6,.
CASSGGYSGANVLTF,TGCGCCAGCAGCGGAGGATACTCTGGGGCCAACGTCCTGACTTTC,TRBV5-1,15,.,TRBJ2-6,.
CATSRGGRSSYNEQFF,TGTGCCACCAGCAGAGGCGGGCGGAGCTCCTACAATGAGCAGTTCTTC,TRBV15,16,.,TRBJ2-1,.
CASSLGRVSQPQHF,TGTGCCAGCAGTTTGGGCAGGGTAAGTCAGCCCCAGCATTTT,TRBV28,14,.,TRBJ1-5,.
CASTLRQGEIYGYTF,TGTGCCAGCACCCTCCGACAGGGCGAGATCTATGGCTACACCTTC,TRBV27,15,TRBD1,TRBJ1-2,.
CASSLLGDRGDGYTF,TGTGCCAGCAGTTTGTTAGGGGACAGGGGGGACGGCTACACCTTC,TRBV27,15,TRBD1,TRBJ1-2,.
CASSVGSGGAIRETQYF,TGTGCCAGCAGCGTAGGCTCCGGGGGGGCGATAAGAGAGACCCAGTACTTC,TRBV9,17,TRBD2,TRBJ2-5,.
CASSSGLAGSATQYF,TGTGCCAGCAGCTCGGGACTAGCGGGGTCCGCGACCCAGTACTTC,TRBV7-8,15,TRBD2,TRBJ2-5,.
CASSQGWRVASSYEQYF,TGCGCCAGCAGCCAAGGTTGGCGGGTCGCCTCCTCCTACGAGCAGTACTTC,TRBV4-1,17,.,TRBJ2-7,.
CASSDLGSGELFF,TGTGCCAGCAGTGATCTCGGGTCCGGGGAGCTGTTTTTT,TRBV2,13,.,TRBJ2-2,.
CASSEAYSGSTGELFF,TGTGCCAGCAGTGAAGCTTACAGCGGGAGCACCGGGGAGCTGTTTTTT,TRBV6-1,16,TRBD2,TRBJ2-2,.
CASSESTRTSGEQFF,TGTGCCAGCAGCGAGTCGACGAGGACTAGCGGTGAGCAGTTCTTC,TRBV6-5,15,TRBD2,TRBJ2-1,.
CASIGGGGEKLFF,TGTGCCAGCATTGGGGGCGGCGGGGAAAAACTGTTTTTT,TRBV2,13,.,TRBJ1-4,few
CASSLAYLGYTF,TGTGCCAGCAGCTTAGCGTATCTGGGCTACACCTTC,TRBV7-8,12,.,TRBJ1-2,few
CASNLGGLQNTEAFF,TGTGCCAGCAACTTGGGGGGACTTCAGAACACTGAAGCTTTCTTT,TRBV27,15,.,TRBJ1-1,once
CASSEAPGSLYQETQYF,TGTGCCAGCAGTGAAGCGCCGGGATCTTTGTACCAAGAGACCCAGTACTTC,TRBV6-1,17,.,TRBJ2-5,.
CASSTDRREQYF,TGTGCCAGCAGCACGGACAGGCGCGAGCAGTACTTC,TRBV5-5,12,TRBD1,TRBJ2-7,.
CASTARPAGGSYNEQFF,TGTGCCAGTACGGCTCGGCCAGCGGGAGGATCGTACAATGAGCAGTTCTTC,TRBV19,17,TRBD2,TRBJ2-1,.
CASSALPGQAEVKLFF,TGTGCCAGCAGTGCGCTCCCGGGACAGGCAGAGGTAAAACTGTTTTTT,TRBV6-1,16,TRBD1,TRBJ1-4,.
CASSTGYQPQHF,TGTGCCAGCAGTACAGGGTACCAGCCCCAGCATTTT,TRBV6-5,12,.,TRBJ1-5,few
CASSFRDSPREQYF,TGTGCCAGTAGTTTCCGGGACTCCCCTCGCGAGCAGTACTTC,TRBV19,14,.,TRBJ2-7,few
CAISESVKNTHLNYGYTF,TGTGCCATCAGTGAGTCGGTAAAGAACACCCACCTTAACTATGGCTACACCTTC,TRBV10-3,18,.,TRBJ1-2,.
CASSLRGETQYF,TGTGCCAGCAGCTTAAGGGGAGAGACCCAGTACTTC,TRBV7-6,12,.,TRBJ2-5,.
CASSLGRGDYGYTF,TGTGCCAGCAGTTTAGGGCGGGGGGACTATGGCTACACCTTC,TRBV28,14,.,TRBJ1-2,.
CASNDSPYEQYF,TGTGCCAGCAATGACAGTCCCTACGAGCAGTACTTC,TRBV28,12,.,TRBJ2-7,.
CASRTPLVVTDTQYF,TGTGCCAGCCGGACTCCTCTAGTCGTAACAGATACGCAGTATTTT,TRBV28,15,.,TRBJ2-3,.
CAWRRDRDVETQYF,TGTGCCTGGCGCCGGGACAGGGATGTTGAGACCCAGTACTTC,TRBV30,14,TRBD1,TRBJ2-5,.
CAISDGRFANQPQHF,TGTGCCATCAGTGACGGTCGGTTTGCAAATCAGCCCCAGCATTTT,TRBV10-3,15,.,TRBJ1-5,.
CASSQTGATEAFF,TGCGCCAGCAGCCAGACAGGCGCCACTGAAGCTTTCTTT,TRBV5-1,13,.,TRBJ1-1,.
CASSPPTGRTGELFF,TGTGCCAGCAGTCCCCCGACAGGGCGGACCGGGGAGCTGTTTTTT,TRBV28,15,TRBD1,TRBJ2-2,.
CASSPRQAGYTDTQYF,TGCGCCAGCAGCCCCCGGCAAGCGGGATACACAGATACGCAGTATTTT,TRBV4-1,16,TRBD2,TRBJ2-3,.
CASRITRATTYEQYF,TGTGCCAGCAGGATTACCAGGGCTACTACCTACGAGCAGTACTTC,TRBV27,15,.,TRBJ2-7,.
CASRLSSGANVLTF,TGTGCCAGCAGACTATCCTCTGGGGCCAACGTCCTGACTTTC,TRBV6-5,14,.,TRBJ2-6,.
CASSLAYRDKNYGYTF,TGTGCCAGCAGTTTGGCCTACCGGGACAAGAACTATGGCTACACCTTC,TRBV28,16,.,TRBJ1-2,once
CASSTDRGHLGYYGYTF,TGTGCCAGTAGTACCGACAGGGGCCATTTAGGTTACTATGGCTACACCTTC,TRBV19,17,TRBD1,TRBJ1-2,.
CASSEGTGWGNTIYF,TGTGCCAGCAGTGAAGGGACAGGGTGGGGAAACACCATATATTTT,TRBV6-1,15,TRBD1,TRBJ1-3,.
CASSLTDYDQPQHF,TGTGCCAGCAGTTTAACAGATTATGATCAGCCCCAGCATTTT,TRBV28,14,.,TRBJ1-5,.
CASSLAKVHSSYNEQFF,TGTGCCAGCAGCTTAGCGAAGGTCCACAGCTCCTACAATGAGCAGTTCTTC,TRBV7-2,17,.,TRBJ2-1,once
CASMRSTEAFF,TGTGCCAGCATGAGAAGTACTGAAGCTTTCTTT,TRBV6-5,11,.,TRBJ1-1,.
CASSSERGIYNEQFF,TGTGCCAGCAGCAGTGAGCGGGGGATTTACAATGAGCAGTTCTTC,TRBV2,15,TRBD2,TRBJ2-1,.